This T cell receptor beta chain emerged from a study of shared clonotypes between healthy human individuals. Study overall: CD8 memory received one plate per donor, CD8 naive two, CD4 memory three and CD4 naive three. Study outcomes and limitations: Lower generation probabilities were found for non-shared clonotypes than for those shared by all four donors.

CD45RO-negative cells were positively selected for CCR7, leaving out terminally differentiated effector memory CD45RA+ cells. Those who donated, Caucasian adults without exception, all lived in Nashville, Tennessee. Notes on this clone: Its cognate antigen is unknown.

The authors distributed each subset's genomic DNA evenly over several immunoSEQ plates. Sequencing was performed with immunoSEQ multiplex PCR; in TCRdb, only in-frame clones are kept and a portion is missing. The sample lists 630,000 or so clones, roughly 98% seen once, with less than 0.35% in the top ten. The clonotype comes from a man aged 25 to 40 in good health. The material sequenced was naive CD8+ T cells sorted from blood.

DNA of the CDR3: TGTGCCAGCAGCCAAGAGCGGGACAGGCCTTACAATGAGCAGTTCTTC. This sequence encodes CASSQERDRPYNEQFF. The V and J genes are TRBV14 and TRBJ2-1; 8 nucleotides agree with TRBD1. The V gene end was trimmed by 0 bases and the J gene end by 4 bases; junction bases not matched to a gene: 5. The CDR3 totals 16 residues. Germline CDR1 and CDR2: SGHDN and FVKESK.